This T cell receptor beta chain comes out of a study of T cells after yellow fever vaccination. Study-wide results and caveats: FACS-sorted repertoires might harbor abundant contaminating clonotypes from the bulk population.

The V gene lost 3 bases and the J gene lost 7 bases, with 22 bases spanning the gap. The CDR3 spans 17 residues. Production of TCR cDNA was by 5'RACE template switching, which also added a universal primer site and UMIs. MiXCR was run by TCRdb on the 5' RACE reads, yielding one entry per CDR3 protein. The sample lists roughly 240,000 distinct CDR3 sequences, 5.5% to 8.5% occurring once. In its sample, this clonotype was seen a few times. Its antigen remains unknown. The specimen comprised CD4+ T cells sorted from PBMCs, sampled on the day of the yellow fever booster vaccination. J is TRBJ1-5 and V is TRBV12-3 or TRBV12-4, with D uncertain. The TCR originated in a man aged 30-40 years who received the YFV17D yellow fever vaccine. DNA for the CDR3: TGTGCCAGCAGTTTGCGCGCTCCGGGGTTAATATACCAGCCCCAGCATTTT. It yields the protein CASSLRAPGLIYQPQHF.